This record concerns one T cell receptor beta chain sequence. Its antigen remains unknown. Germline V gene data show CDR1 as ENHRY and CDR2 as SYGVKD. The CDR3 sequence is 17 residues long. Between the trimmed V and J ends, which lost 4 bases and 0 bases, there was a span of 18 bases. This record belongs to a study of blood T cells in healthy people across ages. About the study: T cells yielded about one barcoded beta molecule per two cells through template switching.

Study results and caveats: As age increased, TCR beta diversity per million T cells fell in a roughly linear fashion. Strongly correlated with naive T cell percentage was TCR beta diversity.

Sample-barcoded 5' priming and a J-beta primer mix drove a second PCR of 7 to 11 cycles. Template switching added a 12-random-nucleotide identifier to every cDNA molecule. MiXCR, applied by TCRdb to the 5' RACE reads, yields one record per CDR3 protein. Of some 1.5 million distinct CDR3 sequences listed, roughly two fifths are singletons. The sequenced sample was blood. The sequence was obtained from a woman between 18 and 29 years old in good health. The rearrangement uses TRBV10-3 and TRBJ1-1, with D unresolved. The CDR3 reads CAISGPGGPHMNTEAFF. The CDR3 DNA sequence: TGTGCCATCAGTGGGCCGGGAGGACCGCACATGAACACTGAAGCTTTCTTT.